This TCR beta chain was recorded in a study of blood T cell repertoires in COVID-19. The method was immunoSEQ multiplex PCR; TCRdb's version includes in-frame clones alone and lacks a portion of them. The sample records 220,000 or so clones, roughly 88% being singletons. Cohort 3 donors counted as recovered after two negative PCRs, clearance, or resolved symptoms. V shed 0 bases and J shed 7 bases, with 13 bases lying between them. CDR1 and CDR2 from the germline V gene are LGHDT and YNNKEL (reference sequence). This CDR3 region has 14 residues. The sequencing sample was made of PBMCs or T cells enriched from blood (not recorded which). The sequence derives from a woman in her forties or fifties who had recovered from COVID-19. The V and J genes are TRBV3-1 (or the pseudogene TRBV3-2) and TRBJ2-7, with TRBD1 as a possible D gene (5 bases). CDR3 amino acids: CASSQDRGLWEQYF. In nucleotides, the CDR3 is TGTGCCAGCAGCCAAGATAGGGGTCTGTGGGAGCAGTACTTC.